The table lists the clone carrying this T cell receptor (beta chain) with many counts. Trimming removed 6 bases from V and 4 bases from J; junction bases left unmatched: 6. The CDR3 totals 14 residues. RNA transcripts provided the template for amplifying TCR beta CDR3 regions. Scientists carried out first-round RT-PCR using HTBI primers and then a second-round multiplex PCR. Each CDR3 protein is one row after TCRdb ran MiXCR on the multiplex PCR reads. The sample has approximately 150,000 distinct CDR3 sequences; 39% are singletons. Certain patients were not enrolled. These were patients with other autoimmune diseases, uncontrolled infections, pregnancy or lactation. The record originates from a study of Graves' ophthalmopathy and Graves' hyperthyroidism.

The chain uses TRBV12-3 or TRBV12-4 and TRBJ1-1; 9 bases are a match to TRBD1. The sequencing sample was made of peripheral blood. The TCR sequence derives from a man aged 25-45 years with Graves' ophthalmopathy. CDR3 in DNA: TGTGCCAGCAGCCGACAGGGGGGACGCACTGAAGCTTTCTTT. Translating gives CASSRQGGRTEAFF.